This TCR beta chain derives from a study of T cell changes during pregnancy in multiple sclerosis. TCRdb's copy holds only in-frame clones and misses some; the assay was immunoSEQ multiplex PCR. The sample carries over 70,000 clones, 90% to 95% recorded once. The CDR3 extends over 18 amino acids. V dropped 2 bases and J dropped 4; count of bases not matched to a gene: 10. The germline V gene encodes CDR1 LNHDA and CDR2 SQIVND (reference sequence). The V and J genes are TRBV19 and TRBJ2-7, with 14 bases aligning to TRBD2. The receptor comes from a female donor with multiple sclerosis, enrolled in a pregnancy study. Sequences were derived from peripheral blood, sampled in the third trimester of pregnancy. CDR3: CASSIMGGLAGAAYEQYF. The DNA of the CDR3 is TGTGCCAGTAGTATAATGGGGGGACTAGCGGGAGCAGCGTACGAGCAGTACTTC.